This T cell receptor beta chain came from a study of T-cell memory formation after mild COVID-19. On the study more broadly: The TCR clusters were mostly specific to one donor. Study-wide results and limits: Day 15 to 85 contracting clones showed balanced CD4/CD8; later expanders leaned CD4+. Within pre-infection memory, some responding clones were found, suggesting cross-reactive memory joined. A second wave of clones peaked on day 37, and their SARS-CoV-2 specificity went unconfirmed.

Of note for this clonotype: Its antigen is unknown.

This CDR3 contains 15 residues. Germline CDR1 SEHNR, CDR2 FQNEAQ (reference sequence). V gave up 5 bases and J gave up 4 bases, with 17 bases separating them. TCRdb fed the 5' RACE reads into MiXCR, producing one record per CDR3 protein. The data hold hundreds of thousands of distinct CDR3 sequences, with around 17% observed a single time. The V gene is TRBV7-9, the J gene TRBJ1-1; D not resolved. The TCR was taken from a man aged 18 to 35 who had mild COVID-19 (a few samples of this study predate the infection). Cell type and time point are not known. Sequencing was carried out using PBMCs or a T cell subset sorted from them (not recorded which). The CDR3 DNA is TGTGCCAGCAGCACAACCCTGCTAGGGTCCACTGAAGCTTTCTTT. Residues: CASSTTLLGSTEAFF.